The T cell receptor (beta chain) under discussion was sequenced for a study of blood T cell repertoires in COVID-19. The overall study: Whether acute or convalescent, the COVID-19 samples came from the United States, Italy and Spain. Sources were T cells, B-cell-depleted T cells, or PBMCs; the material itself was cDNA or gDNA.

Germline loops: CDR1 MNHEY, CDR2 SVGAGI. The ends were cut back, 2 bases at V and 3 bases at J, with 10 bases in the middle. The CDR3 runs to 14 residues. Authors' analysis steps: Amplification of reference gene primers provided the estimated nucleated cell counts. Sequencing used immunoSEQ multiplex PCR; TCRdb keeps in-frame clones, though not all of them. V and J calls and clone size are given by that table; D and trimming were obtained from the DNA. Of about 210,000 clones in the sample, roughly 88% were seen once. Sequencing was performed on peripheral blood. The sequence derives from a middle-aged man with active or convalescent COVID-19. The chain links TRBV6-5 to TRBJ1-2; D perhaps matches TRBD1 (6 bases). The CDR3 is CASSYRQDYYGYTF. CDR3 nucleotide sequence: TGTGCCAGCAGTTACCGACAGGACTACTATGGCTACACCTTC.